Sequencing of this T cell receptor beta chain was carried out in a study of cytomegalovirus exposure and HLA in healthy donors. Study-level results: Reports credit the classifier with highly specific, highly sensitive diagnosis of cytomegalovirus status.

CDR1 KGHSH and CDR2 LQKENI come from the germline V gene. Trimming left V 2 bases short and J 2 bases short, with 13 bases between. This CDR3 is 15 amino acids long. Repertoires were generated with immunoSEQ multiplex PCR, while TCRdb's copy carries only in-frame clones and drops some. Among approximately 210,000 clones listed, 70% to 90% were seen once. This clone appeared a single time. Its antigen remains unknown. The genes are TRBV18 and TRBJ2-7, with D possibly matching TRBD1 (5 bases). The receptor's source is a woman between 18 and 30 years old in good health and CMV-seronegative. Sequencing input: PBMCs. CDR3 amino acids: CASSPGSGSPYEQYF. The CDR3 DNA follows: TGTGCCAGCTCACCAGGTTCAGGGTCACCCTACGAGCAGTACTTC.